This entry lists 5 T cell receptor beta chains sequenced from one sample in a study of shared clonotypes between healthy human individuals. The protocol was immunoSEQ multiplex PCR, while the TCRdb copy is restricted to in-frame clones and leaves out a portion. The sample carries 2,500,000 or so clones, roughly 92% recorded once. The sequencing input was naive CD4+ T cells sorted from blood. Subset indicated: CD45RA+ positively selected. These receptors were taken from a young man in good health.

Turning to this clone: The identical CDR3 is also encoded by other nucleotide sequences in the sample. The CDR3 protein is CASSLEPTGELFF. CDR3 bases: TGCGCCAGCAGCTTGGAACCGACCGGGGAGCTGTTTTTT. The V gene is TRBV5-1, the J gene TRBJ2-2; D ambiguous. This CDR3 is built from 13 residues. Per the germline V gene, CDR1 is SGHRS and CDR2 is YFSETQ. Trimming removed 0 bases from V and 5 bases from J, with 5 bases in between. Full variable domain (remainder filled in from reference TRBV5-1 and TRBJ2-2): KAGVTQTPRYLIKTRGQQVTLSCSPISGHRSVSWYQQTPGQGLQFLFEYFSETQRNKGNFPGRFSGRQFSNSRSEMNVSTLELGDSALYLCASSLEPTGELFFGEGSRLTVL.

The V call is TRBV5-1, the J call TRBJ2-2, with TRBD1 matching over 7 bases. The germline CDR1 and CDR2 sequences are SGHRS and YFSETQ. Trimming removed 4 bases from V and 6 bases from J; junction bases left unmatched: 6. The CDR3 consists of 14 residues. CDR3 in DNA: TGCGCCAGCAGCGTCCCGACAGGGTCCGGGGAGCTGTTTTTT. Its protein is CASSVPTGSGELFF.

This sequence joins TRBV28 and TRBJ1-2; weak D call: TRBD1 (5 bases). The CDR3 runs 17 residues. The V and J ends lost 7 bases and 1 base respectively, with 22 bases between them. Looked up from germline, CDR1 is MDHEN and CDR2 is SYDVKM. CDR3 DNA: TGTGCCAGCACCCCCCCAGGACACCAACAGTTTAACTATGGCTACACCTTC. Residues: CASTPPGHQQFNYGYTF.

This chain uses TRBV4-3 with TRBJ1-2, with TRBD1 matching over 7 bases. Looked up from germline, CDR1 is LGHNA and CDR2 is YSLEER. Trimming took 4 bases from V and 5 from J; bases not matched to a gene: 10. The CDR3 totals 15 residues. In nucleotides, the CDR3 is TGCGCCAGCAGCCGGATCGGACAGGAAAATTATGGCTACACCTTC. This encodes CASSRIGQENYGYTF.

The chain combines TRBV6-5 with TRBJ2-5; no definite D call. Germline values: CDR1 MNHEY, CDR2 SVGAGI. The CDR3 spans 14 residues. V lost 0 bases and J 5 bases, leaving 10 bases between the germline ends. CDR3 sequence: CASSYSSYGETQYF. DNA for the CDR3: TGTGCCAGCAGTTACTCGTCCTATGGGGAGACCCAGTACTTC.